This T cell receptor (beta chain) was sequenced in a study of response to subunit inactivated influenza vaccine. Study conclusions and caveats: A suggestion made by the authors is that each seasonal influenza vaccination recruits few new T cells.

Germline values: CDR1 SGHRS, CDR2 YFSETQ. Trimming left V 6 bases short and J 0 bases short, with 9 bases between. The CDR3 loop spans 13 amino acids. TCRdb passed the RT-PCR reads through MiXCR, listing each CDR3 protein once. The sample holds about 520,000 distinct CDR3 sequences, around 25% seen once. Remarks on this clonotype: The antigen is unknown.

The sequencing used CD4+ T cells sorted from PBMCs, collected 5 days after vaccination. The V and J genes are TRBV5-1 and TRBJ1-1; D is unresolved. The receptor was isolated from a man between 45 and 60 years old who received an inactivated influenza vaccine. CDR3 bases: TGCGCCAGCACCACCGACCTGAACACTGAAGCTTTCTTT. Amino acid sequence: CASTTDLNTEAFF.